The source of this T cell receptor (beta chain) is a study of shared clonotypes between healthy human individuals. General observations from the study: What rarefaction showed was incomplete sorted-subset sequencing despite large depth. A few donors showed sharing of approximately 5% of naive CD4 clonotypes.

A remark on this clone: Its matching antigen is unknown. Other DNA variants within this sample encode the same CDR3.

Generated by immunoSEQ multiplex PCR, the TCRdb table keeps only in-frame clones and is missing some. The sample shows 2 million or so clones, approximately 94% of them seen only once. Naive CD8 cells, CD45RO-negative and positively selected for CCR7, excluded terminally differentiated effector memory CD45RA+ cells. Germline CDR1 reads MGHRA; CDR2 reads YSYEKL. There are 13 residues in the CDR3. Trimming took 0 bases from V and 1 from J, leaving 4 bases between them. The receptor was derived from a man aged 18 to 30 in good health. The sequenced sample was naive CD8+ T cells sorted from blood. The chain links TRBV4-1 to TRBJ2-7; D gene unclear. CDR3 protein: CASSQETSYEQYF. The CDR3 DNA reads TGCGCCAGCAGCCAAGAAACTTCCTACGAGCAGTACTTC.